One and the same sample provided the 15 T cell receptor beta chains below, sequenced in a study of control samples from healthy donors and cancer patients. Clones were sequenced by immunoSEQ multiplex PCR, and TCRdb holds only the in-frame ones, with some missing. The table records around 82,000 clones, 89% of them present only once. Material: blood. The source is a man aged 45-65 years in good health.

This sequence joins TRBV5-6 and TRBJ2-5; 10 bases agree with TRBD1. Germline assignment: CDR1 SGHDT and CDR2 YYEEEE. The CDR3 totals 17 residues. V lost 3 bases, J lost 4 bases, and 12 bases stayed unmatched. In nucleotides, the CDR3 is TGTGCCAGCAGCTCGGGACAGGGGTCAGTTTCCGGAGAGACCCAGTACTTC. Protein sequence: CASSSGQGSVSGETQYF.

The genes are TRBV6-1 and TRBJ2-3, with D hard to call. V gave up 3 bases and J gave up 9 bases, with 10 bases separating them. CDR1 is MNHNS, CDR2 SASEGT, per germline. CDR3 length equals 12 residues. DNA for the CDR3: TGTGCCAGCAGTGATCACGGTGACACGCAGTATTTT. Its translation is CASSDHGDTQYF.

Written as DNA, the CDR3 is TGCGCCAGCAGCCAAGACAGACAGGGCAATCAGCCCCAGCATTTT. Its protein is CASSQDRQGNQPQHF. The rearrangement uses TRBV4-3 and TRBJ1-5, with D possibly matching TRBD1 (6 bases). Trimming shortened V by 0 bases and J by 2 bases, and 8 bases separated the two germline ends. The germline CDR1 and CDR2 sequences are LGHNA and YSLEER. There are 15 residues in the CDR3.

The chain recombines TRBV7-9 with TRBJ1-1; the D gene is possibly TRBD1 (5 bases). The V gene lost 5 bases and the J gene lost 6 bases, with 13 bases spanning the gap. Germline loops: CDR1 SEHNR, CDR2 FQNEAQ (reference sequence). The CDR3 runs to 13 residues. CDR3: CASSPHPGAEAFF. The CDR3 bases are TGTGCCAGCAGCCCCCACCCGGGGGCTGAAGCTTTCTTT.

This chain uses TRBV2 with TRBJ2-1; the D is unclear. Trimming removed 6 bases from V and 6 bases from J, with 12 bases in between. The germline CDR1 and CDR2 sequences are SNHLY and FYNNEI. There are 13 residues in the CDR3. The CDR3 loop is CASSEDHFNEQFF. In nucleotides, the CDR3 is TGTGCCAGCAGCGAGGACCATTTCAATGAGCAGTTCTTC.

This chain joins TRBV3-1 (or the pseudogene TRBV3-2) and TRBJ2-3, with D possibly matching TRBD1 (6 bases). The germline CDR1 and CDR2 sequences are LGHDT and YNNKEL (reference sequence). With 4 bases removed from V and 0 bases from J, the gap between germline ends came to 8 bases. The CDR3 runs 14 residues. This CDR3 is CASSRTASTDTQYF. The CDR3 DNA is TGTGCCAGCAGCCGGACAGCTAGCACAGATACGCAGTATTTT.

The rearrangement joins TRBV2 to TRBJ2-1; unclear D gene. Germline V gene lookup returns CDR1 SNHLY and CDR2 FYNNEI. V lost 8 bases and J lost 6, with 5 bases in between. There are 10 residues in the CDR3. The CDR3 loop reads CASWGNEQFF. CDR3 sequence (DNA): TGTGCCAGCTGGGGCAATGAGCAGTTCTTC.

The chain couples TRBV30 to TRBJ1-4; 8 nucleotides agree with TRBD1. V dropped 5 bases and J dropped 5; count of bases not matched to a gene: 4. This CDR3 is built from 13 residues. Looked up from germline, CDR1 is GTSNPN and CDR2 is SVGIG (reference sequence). DNA of the CDR3: TGTGCCTGGGCCCAGGGGGCAAATGAAAAACTGTTTTTT. Protein sequence: CAWAQGANEKLFF.

The J gene is TRBJ2-7, the V gene TRBV6-2 or TRBV6-3, with TRBD2 as a possible D gene (6 bases). Germline V lookup: CDR1 MNHEY, CDR2 SVGEGT. Trimming cost V 2 bases and J 2 bases, with 13 bases left between them. The CDR3 contains 15 residues. The CDR3 loop reads CASSYMEGFTYEQYF. CDR3 bases: TGTGCCAGCAGTTACATGGAGGGGTTCACCTACGAGCAGTACTTC.

This rearrangement joins TRBV7-8 to TRBJ1-4; D ambiguous. The CDR3 consists of 15 residues. Germline V gene lookup returns CDR1 SGHVS and CDR2 FQNEAQ. Trimming pared 7 bases from V and 0 bases from J, leaving 12 bases between. CDR3 nucleotide sequence: TGTGCCAGCAAGGCCATTGACGCAACTAATGAAAAACTGTTTTTT. It is translated as CASKAIDATNEKLFF.

The chain is built from TRBV18 and TRBJ2-4; D call uncertain. V was cut by 3 bases and J by 5 bases, with 8 bases left in between. This CDR3 is built from 13 residues. Germline values: CDR1 KGHSH, CDR2 LQKENI. The CDR3 sequence: CASSPGLENIQYF. In DNA form, the CDR3 reads TGTGCCAGCTCACCCGGTCTAGAAAACATTCAGTACTTC.

This chain links TRBV5-4 with TRBJ2-1; D is uncertain. Trimming shortened V by 4 bases and J by 6 bases, and 11 bases separated the two germline ends. There are 13 residues in the CDR3. The V gene's germline CDR1 is SGHNT and CDR2 YYREEE (reference sequence). CDR3 in DNA: TGTGCCAGCAGCCGACCCGAACTCAATGAGCAGTTCTTC. The encoded protein is CASSRPELNEQFF.

This clone came up a few times. This rearrangement joins TRBV4-1 to TRBJ2-7, with D uncertain. The CDR3 contains 15 residues. CDR1 is MGHRA, CDR2 YSYEKL, per germline. The V and J ends lost 0 bases and 6 bases respectively, with 15 bases between them. The CDR3 sequence: CASSQDGGRWSEQYF. Here the CDR3 DNA reads TGCGCCAGCAGCCAAGATGGCGGCAGGTGGAGCGAGCAGTACTTC.

V usage is TRBV7-2 and J usage is TRBJ2-1; 11 bases align to TRBD2. Germline CDR1 reads SGHTA; CDR2 reads FQGNSA. There are 16 residues in the CDR3. V shed 3 bases, J shed 5 bases, and the junction held 6 bases outside the gene matches. The CDR3 protein is CASSLPGTSGNNEQFF. The CDR3 DNA sequence: TGTGCCAGCAGCTTGCCCGGGACTAGCGGCAACAATGAGCAGTTCTTC. The entire variable domain, with the rest obtained from reference TRBV7-2 and TRBJ2-1, is as follows: GAGVSQSPSNKVTEKGKDVELRCDPISGHTALYWYRQSLGQGLEFLIYFQGNSAPDKSGLPSDRFSAERTGGSVSTLTIQRTQQEDSAVYLCASSLPGTSGNNEQFFGPGTRLTVL.

CDR3 protein: CASTLGGRHLGDTQYF. The CDR3 nucleotides are TGTGCCAGCACCCTGGGGGGACGCCATCTGGGGGATACGCAGTATTTT. The V and J genes are TRBV3-1 (or the pseudogene TRBV3-2) and TRBJ2-3, with TRBD2 as a possible D gene (6 bases). The CDR3 is 16 residues long. The germline V gene has CDR1 LGHDT and CDR2 YNNKEL (reference sequence). Trimming cost V 7 bases and J 6 bases, with 23 bases left between them.